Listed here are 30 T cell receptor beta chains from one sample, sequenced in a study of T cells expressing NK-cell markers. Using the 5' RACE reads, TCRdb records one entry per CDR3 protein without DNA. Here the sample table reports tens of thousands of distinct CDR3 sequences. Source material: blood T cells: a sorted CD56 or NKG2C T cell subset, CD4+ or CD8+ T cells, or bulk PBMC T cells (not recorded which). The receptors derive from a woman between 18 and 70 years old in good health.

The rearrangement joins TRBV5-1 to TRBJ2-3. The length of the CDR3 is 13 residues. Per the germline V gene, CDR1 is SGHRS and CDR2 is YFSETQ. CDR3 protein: CASRGPWADTQYF. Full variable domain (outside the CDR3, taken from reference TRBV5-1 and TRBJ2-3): KAGVTQTPRYLIKTRGQQVTLSCSPISGHRSVSWYQQTPGQGLQFLFEYFSETQRNKGNFPGRFSGRQFSNSRSEMNVSTLELGDSALYLCASRGPWADTQYFGPGTRLTVL.

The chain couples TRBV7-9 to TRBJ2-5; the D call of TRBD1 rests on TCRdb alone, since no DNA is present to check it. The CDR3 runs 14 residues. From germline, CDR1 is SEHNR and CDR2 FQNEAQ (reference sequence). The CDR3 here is CASSLPAGRETQYF.

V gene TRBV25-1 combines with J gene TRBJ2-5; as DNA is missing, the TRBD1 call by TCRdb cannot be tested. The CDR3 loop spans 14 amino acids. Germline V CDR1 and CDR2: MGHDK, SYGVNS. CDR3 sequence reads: CASSGTGALETQYF.

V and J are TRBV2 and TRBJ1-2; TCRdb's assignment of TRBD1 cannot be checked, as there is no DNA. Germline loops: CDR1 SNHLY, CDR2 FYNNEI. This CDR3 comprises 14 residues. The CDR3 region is CASSDRDRVYGYTF.

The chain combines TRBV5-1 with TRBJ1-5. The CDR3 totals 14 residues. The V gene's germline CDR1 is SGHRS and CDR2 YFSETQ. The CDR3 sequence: CASSLRGGDQPQHF.

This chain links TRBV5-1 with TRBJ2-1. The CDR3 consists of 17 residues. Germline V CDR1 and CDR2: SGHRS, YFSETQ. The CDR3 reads CASSARGVESSYNEQFF.

CDR3 region: CATFDPNLGEQFF. V usage is TRBV24-1 and J usage is TRBJ2-1. Germline-derived CDR1 and CDR2 are KGHDR and SFDVKD. The CDR3 is made up of 13 amino acids.

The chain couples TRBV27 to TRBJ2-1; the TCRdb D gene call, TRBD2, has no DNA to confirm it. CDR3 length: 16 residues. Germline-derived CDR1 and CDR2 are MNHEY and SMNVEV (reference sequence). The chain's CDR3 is CASSFTTGTPPGEQFF.

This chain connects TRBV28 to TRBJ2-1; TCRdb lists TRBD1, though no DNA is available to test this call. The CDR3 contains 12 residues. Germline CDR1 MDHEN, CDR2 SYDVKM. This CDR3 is CASGRGTGVQFF. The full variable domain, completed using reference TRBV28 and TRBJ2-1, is DVKVTQSSRYLVKRTGEKVFLECVQDMDHENMFWYRQDPGLGLRLIYFSYDVKMKEKGDIPEGYSVSREKKERFSLILESASTNQTSMYLCASGRGTGVQFFGPGTRLTVL.

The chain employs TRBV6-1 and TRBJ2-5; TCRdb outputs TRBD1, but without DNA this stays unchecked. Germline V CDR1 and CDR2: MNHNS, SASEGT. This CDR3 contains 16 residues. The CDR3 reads CASSEPNREYQETQYF.

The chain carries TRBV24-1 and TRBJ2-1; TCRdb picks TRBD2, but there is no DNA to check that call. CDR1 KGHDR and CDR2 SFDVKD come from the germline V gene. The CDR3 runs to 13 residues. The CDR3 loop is CATGLAGSPEQFF.

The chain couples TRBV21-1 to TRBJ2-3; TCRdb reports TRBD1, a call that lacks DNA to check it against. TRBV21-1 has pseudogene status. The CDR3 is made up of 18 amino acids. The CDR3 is CASSRTGGPAKYTDTQYF.

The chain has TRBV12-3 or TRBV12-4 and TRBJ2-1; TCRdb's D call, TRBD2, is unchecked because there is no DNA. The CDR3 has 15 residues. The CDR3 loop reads CASSERASSYNEQFF.

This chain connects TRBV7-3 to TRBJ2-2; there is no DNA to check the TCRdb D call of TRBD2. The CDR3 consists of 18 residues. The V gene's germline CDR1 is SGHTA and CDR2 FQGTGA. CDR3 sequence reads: CASSLLAGGVANTGELFF.

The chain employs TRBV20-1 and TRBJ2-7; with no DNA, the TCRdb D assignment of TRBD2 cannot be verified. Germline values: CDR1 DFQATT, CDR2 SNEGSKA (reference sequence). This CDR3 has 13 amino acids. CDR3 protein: CSAEGFSPYEQYF.

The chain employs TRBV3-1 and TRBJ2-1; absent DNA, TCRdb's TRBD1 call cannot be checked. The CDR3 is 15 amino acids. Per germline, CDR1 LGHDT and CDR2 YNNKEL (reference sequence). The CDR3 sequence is CASSVRDKPYNEQFF.

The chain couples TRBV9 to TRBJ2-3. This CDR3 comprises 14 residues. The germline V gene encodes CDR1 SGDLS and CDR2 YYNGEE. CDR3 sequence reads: CASSVDGDSDTQYF.

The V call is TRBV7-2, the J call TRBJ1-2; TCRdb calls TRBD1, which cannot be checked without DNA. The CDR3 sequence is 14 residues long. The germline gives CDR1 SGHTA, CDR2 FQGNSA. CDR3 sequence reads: CASSPGQGDYGYTF.

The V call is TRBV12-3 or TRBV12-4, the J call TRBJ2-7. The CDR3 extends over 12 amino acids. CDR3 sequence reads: CASSTGPYEQYF.

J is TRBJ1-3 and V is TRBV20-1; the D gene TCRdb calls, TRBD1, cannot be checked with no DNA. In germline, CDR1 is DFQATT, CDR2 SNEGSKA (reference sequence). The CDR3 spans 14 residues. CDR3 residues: CSASGTDSGNTIYF.

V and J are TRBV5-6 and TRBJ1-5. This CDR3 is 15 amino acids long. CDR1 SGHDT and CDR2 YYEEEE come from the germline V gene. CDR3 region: CASSFLAGSNQPQHF.

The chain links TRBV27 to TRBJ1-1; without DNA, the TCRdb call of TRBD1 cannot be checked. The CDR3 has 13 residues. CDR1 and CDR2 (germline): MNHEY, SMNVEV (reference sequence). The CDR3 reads CASSLLMRGAAFF.

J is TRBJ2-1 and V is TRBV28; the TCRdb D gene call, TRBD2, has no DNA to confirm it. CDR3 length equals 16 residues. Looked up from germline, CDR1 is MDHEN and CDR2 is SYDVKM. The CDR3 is CASSRWASGEYNEQFF.

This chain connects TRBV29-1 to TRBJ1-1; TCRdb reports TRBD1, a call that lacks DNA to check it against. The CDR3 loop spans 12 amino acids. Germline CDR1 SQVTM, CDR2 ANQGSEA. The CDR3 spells CSVETGGTEAFF.

The CDR3 loop reads CSARSLAGSHSYNEQFF. V is TRBV20-1 and J is TRBJ2-1; TCRdb names TRBD2, which stays unverified in the absence of DNA. The CDR3 spans 17 residues. CDR1 and CDR2 from the germline V gene are DFQATT and SNEGSKA (reference sequence).

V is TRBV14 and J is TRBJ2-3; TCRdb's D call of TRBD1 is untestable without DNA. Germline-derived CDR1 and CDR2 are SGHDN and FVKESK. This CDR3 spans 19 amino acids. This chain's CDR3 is CASSQDGTQAERGTDTQYF.

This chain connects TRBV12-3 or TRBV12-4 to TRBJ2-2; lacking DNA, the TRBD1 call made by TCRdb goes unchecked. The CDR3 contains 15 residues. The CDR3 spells CASRQDRGPTGELFF.

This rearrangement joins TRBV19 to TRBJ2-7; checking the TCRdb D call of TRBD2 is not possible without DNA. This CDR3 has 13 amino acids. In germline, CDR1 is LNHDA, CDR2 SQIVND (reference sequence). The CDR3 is CASSSGMGYEQYF.

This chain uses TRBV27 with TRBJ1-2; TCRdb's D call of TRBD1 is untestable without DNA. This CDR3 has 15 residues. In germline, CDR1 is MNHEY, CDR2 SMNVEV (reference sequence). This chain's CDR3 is CASSLSPDREDGYTF.

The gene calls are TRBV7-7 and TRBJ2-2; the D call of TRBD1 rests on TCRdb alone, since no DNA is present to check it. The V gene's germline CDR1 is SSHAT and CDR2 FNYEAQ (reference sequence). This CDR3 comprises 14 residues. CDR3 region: CASSYRQGSGELFF. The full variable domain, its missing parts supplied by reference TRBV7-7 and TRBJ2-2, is GAGVSQSPRYKVTKRGQDVTLRCDPISSHATLYWYQQALGQGPEFLTYFNYEAQPDKSGLPSDRFSAERPEGSISTLTIQRTEQRDSAMYRCASSYRQGSGELFFGEGSRLTVL.